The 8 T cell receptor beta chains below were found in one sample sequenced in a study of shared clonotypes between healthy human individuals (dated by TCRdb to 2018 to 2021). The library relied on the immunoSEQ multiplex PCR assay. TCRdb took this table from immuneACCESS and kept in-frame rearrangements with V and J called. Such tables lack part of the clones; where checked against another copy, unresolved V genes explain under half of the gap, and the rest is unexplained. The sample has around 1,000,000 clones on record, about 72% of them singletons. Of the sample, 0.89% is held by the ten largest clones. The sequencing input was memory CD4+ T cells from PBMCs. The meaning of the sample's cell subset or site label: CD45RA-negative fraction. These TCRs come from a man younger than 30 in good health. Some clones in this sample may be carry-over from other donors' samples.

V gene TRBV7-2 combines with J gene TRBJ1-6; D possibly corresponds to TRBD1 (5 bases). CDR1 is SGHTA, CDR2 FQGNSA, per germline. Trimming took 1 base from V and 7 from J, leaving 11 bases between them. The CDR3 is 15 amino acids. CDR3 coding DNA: TGTGCCAGCAGCTTAGATAGGGCAGGGAATTCACCCCTCCACTTT. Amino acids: CASSLDRAGNSPLHF.

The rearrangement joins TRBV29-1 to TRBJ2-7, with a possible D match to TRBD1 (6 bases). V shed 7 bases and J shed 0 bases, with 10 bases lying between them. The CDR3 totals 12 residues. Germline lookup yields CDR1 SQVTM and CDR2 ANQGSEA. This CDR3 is CSAQGPSYEQYF. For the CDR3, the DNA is TGCAGCGCCCAGGGGCCCTCCTACGAGCAGTACTTC.

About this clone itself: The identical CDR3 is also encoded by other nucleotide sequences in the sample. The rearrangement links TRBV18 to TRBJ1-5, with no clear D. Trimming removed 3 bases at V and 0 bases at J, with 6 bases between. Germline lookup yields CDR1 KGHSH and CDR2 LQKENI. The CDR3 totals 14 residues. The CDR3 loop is CASSPGSSNQPQHF. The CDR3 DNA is TGTGCCAGCTCACCTGGCAGTAGCAATCAGCCCCAGCATTTT. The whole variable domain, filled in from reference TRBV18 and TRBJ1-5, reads NAGVMQNPRHLVRRRGQEARLRCSPMKGHSHVYWYRQLPEEGLKFMVYLQKENIIDESGMPKERFSAEFPKEGPSILRIQQVVRGDSAAYFCASSPGSSNQPQHFGDGTRLSIL.

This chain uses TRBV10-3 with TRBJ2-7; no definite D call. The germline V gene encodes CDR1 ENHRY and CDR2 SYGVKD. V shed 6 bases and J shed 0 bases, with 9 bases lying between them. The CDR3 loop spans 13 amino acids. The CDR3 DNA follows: TGTGCCATCAGGGACGGATACTCCTACGAGCAGTACTTC. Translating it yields CAIRDGYSYEQYF.

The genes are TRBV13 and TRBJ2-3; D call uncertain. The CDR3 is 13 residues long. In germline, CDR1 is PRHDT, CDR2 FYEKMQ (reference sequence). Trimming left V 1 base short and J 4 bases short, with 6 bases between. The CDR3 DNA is TGTGCCAGCAGCTTAGTGGGCGCAGATACGCAGTATTTT. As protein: CASSLVGADTQYF.

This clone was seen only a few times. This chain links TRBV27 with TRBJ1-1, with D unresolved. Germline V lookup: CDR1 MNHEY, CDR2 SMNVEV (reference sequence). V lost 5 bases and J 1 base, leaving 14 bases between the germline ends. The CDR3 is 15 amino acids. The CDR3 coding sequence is TGTGCCAGCAGTACCCGTCTGGCGGGGAACACTGAAGCTTTCTTT. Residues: CASSTRLAGNTEAFF.

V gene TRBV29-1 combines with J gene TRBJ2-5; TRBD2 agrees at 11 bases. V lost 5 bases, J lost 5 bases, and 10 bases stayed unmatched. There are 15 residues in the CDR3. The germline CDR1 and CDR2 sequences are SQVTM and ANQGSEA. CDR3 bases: TGCAGCGTTAGACTAGCGGGGAGAATTGTGGAGACCCAGTACTTC. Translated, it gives CSVRLAGRIVETQYF.

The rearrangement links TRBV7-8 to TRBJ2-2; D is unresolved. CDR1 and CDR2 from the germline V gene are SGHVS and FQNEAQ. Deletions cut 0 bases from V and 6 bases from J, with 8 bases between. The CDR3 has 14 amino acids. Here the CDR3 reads CASSLALGPGELFF. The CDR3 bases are TGTGCCAGCAGCTTAGCGCTAGGTCCCGGGGAGCTGTTTTTT.